The 10 T cell receptor beta chains in this list originate from one sample, sequenced in a study of shared clonotypes between healthy human individuals. Sequenced by immunoSEQ multiplex PCR; TCRdb stores in-frame clones only, minus some. In the table there are about 710,000 clones, approximately 73% of which are singletons. The sequencing sample was made of memory CD4+ T cells sorted from blood. Documented subset: CD45RA-negative fraction. These receptors came from a woman aged 25-40 years in good health.

The V gene is TRBV7-9, the J gene TRBJ2-3, with TRBD2 as a possible D gene (5 bases). This CDR3 has 14 residues. The germline gives CDR1 SEHNR, CDR2 FQNEAQ (reference sequence). V was clipped by 5 bases and J by 4 bases, with 13 bases between them. The CDR3 is CASSQTGKSDTQYF. CDR3 nucleotide sequence: TGTGCCAGCAGCCAGACCGGGAAATCAGATACGCAGTATTTT. Using reference TRBV7-9 and TRBJ2-3 for the parts outside the CDR3, the full variable domain is DTGVSQNPRHKITKRGQNVTFRCDPISEHNRLYWYRQTLGQGPEFLTYFQNEAQLEKSRLLSDRFSAERPKGSFSTLEIQRTEQGDSAMYLCASSQTGKSDTQYFGPGTRLTVL.

This clone has only one observation. The same CDR3 is also encoded by other DNA sequences in this sample. This rearrangement joins TRBV28 to TRBJ2-2; 10 nucleotides line up with TRBD1. This CDR3 has 15 amino acids. Trimming took 6 bases from V and 6 from J; bases not matched to a gene: 7. Germline V gene data show CDR1 as MDHEN and CDR2 as SYDVKM. CDR3 protein: CASRPGQGIAGELFF. CDR3 DNA: TGTGCCAGCAGACCGGGACAGGGGATCGCCGGGGAGCTGTTTTTT.

The V and J genes are TRBV30 and TRBJ2-5, with 8 nucleotides matching TRBD1. The germline V gene encodes CDR1 GTSNPN and CDR2 SVGIG (reference sequence). The V gene end was trimmed by 7 bases and the J gene end by 4 bases; junction bases not matched to a gene: 2. The CDR3 sequence is 11 residues long. The CDR3 reads CAYTGGETQYF. CDR3 DNA: TGTGCCTACACAGGGGGAGAGACCCAGTACTTC.

This chain uses TRBV7-2 with TRBJ2-4; TRBD1 matches 10 bases. Germline V CDR1 and CDR2: SGHTA, FQGNSA. The V and J ends lost 5 bases and 5 bases, in that order; junction bases with no gene match: 6. The length of the CDR3 is 15 residues. In DNA form, the CDR3 reads TGTGCCAGCAGCGGGGGACAGGGGCCTCAAAACATTCAGTACTTC. Its protein is CASSGGQGPQNIQYF.

This clone was picked up a small number of times. The V and J genes are TRBV7-2 and TRBJ1-2, with TRBD1 identical over 7 bases. Germline V lookup: CDR1 SGHTA, CDR2 FQGNSA. V lost 4 bases and J lost 2; bases outside the gene matches: 7. There are 15 residues in the CDR3. In nucleotides, the CDR3 is TGTGCCAGCAGCTCCTGGACAGGTGCAAACTATGGCTACACCTTC. It codes for CASSSWTGANYGYTF.

J is TRBJ1-5 and V is TRBV28; D is unresolved. Germline lookup yields CDR1 MDHEN and CDR2 SYDVKM. Trimming cost V 5 bases and J 4 bases, with 12 bases left between them. The CDR3 totals 14 residues. The CDR3 coding sequence is TGTGCCAGCAGTCCGCGGACGGAAAATCAGCCCCAGCATTTT. Translation gives CASSPRTENQPQHF.

This clone was counted a single time. The rearrangement uses TRBV5-4 and TRBJ2-5; D is unresolved. V dropped 4 bases and J dropped 2 bases, with 6 bases sitting between them. The germline CDR1 and CDR2 sequences are SGHNT and YYREEE (reference sequence). This CDR3 comprises 12 residues. The CDR3 loop reads CASSHRQETQYF. The CDR3, as DNA: TGTGCCAGCAGCCACCGGCAAGAGACCCAGTACTTC.

In the case of this clone: Other nucleotide sequences in the sample specify the same CDR3. The rearrangement links TRBV7-2 to TRBJ2-7; weak D call: TRBD1 (6 bases). CDR1 and CDR2 (germline): SGHTA, FQGNSA. Trimming removed 5 bases at V and 0 bases at J, with 14 bases between. This CDR3 contains 15 residues. The CDR3 nucleotides read TGTGCCAGCAGCCCCAAGACAGGTAGCTCCTACGAGCAGTACTTC. This encodes CASSPKTGSSYEQYF.

The chain is built from TRBV2 and TRBJ2-2, with 9 nucleotides matching TRBD1. CDR3 size: 14 residues. The germline V gene has CDR1 SNHLY and CDR2 FYNNEI. The ends lost 10 bases at V and 6 bases at J; junction bases unmatched: 9. Written as DNA, the CDR3 is TGTGCCACCGCCGGGACAGGGTCTCCCGGGGAGCTGTTTTTT. This encodes CATAGTGSPGELFF. The full variable domain, with the rest looked up from reference TRBV2 and TRBJ2-2, is EPEVTQTPSHQVTQMGQEVILRCVPISNHLYFYWYRQILGQKVEFLVSFYNNEISEKSEIFDDQFSVERPDGSNFTLKIRSTKLEDSAMYFCATAGTGSPGELFFGEGSRLTVL.

Remarks on this clone: Other DNA sequences in the same sample also yield this CDR3. The V gene is TRBV5-1, the J gene TRBJ2-1; tentative D call: TRBD2 (6 bases). The ends were cut back, 0 bases at V and 4 bases at J, with 11 bases in the middle. The germline CDR1 and CDR2 sequences are SGHRS and YFSETQ. CDR3 length: 15 amino acids. CDR3 sequence reads: CASSLASSAYNEQFF. The CDR3, as DNA: TGCGCCAGCAGCTTGGCGTCTAGCGCTTACAATGAGCAGTTCTTC.